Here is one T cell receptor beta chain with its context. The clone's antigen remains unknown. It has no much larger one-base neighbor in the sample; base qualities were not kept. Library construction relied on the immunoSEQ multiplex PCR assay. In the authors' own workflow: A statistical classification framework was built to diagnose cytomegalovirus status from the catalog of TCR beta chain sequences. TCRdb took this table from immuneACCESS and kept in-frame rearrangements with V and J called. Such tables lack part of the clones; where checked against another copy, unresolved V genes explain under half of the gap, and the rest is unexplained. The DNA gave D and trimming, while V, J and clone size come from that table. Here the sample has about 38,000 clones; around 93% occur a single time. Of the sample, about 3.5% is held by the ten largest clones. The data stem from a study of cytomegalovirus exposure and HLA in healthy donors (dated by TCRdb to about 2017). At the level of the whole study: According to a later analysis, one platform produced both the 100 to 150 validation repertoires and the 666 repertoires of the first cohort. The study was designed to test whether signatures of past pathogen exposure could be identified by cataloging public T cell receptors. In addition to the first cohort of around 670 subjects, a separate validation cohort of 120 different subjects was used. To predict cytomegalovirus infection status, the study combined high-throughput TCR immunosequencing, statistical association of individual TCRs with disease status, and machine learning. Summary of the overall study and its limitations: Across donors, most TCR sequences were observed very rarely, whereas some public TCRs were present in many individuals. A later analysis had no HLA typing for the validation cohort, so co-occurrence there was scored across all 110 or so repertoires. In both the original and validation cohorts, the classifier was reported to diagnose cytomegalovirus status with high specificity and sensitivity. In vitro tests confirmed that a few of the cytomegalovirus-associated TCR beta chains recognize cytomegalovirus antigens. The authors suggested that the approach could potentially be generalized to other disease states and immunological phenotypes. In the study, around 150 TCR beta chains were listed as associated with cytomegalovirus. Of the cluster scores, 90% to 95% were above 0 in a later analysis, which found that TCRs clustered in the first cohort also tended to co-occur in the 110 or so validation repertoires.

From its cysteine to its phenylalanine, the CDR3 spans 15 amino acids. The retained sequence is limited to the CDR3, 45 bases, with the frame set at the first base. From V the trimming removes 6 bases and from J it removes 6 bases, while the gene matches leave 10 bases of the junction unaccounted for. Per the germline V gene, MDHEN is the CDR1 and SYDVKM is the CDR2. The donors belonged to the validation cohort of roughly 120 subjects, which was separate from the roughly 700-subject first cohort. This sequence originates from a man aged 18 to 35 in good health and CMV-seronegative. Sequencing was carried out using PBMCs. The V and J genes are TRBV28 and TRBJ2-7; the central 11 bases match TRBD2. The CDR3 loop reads CASRRRGLAVSEQYF. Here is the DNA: TGTGCCAGCAGACGCCGGGGACTAGCGGTGAGCGAGCAGTACTTC.